This TCR beta chain is from a study of vaccination and CD4 T cells after COVID-19. A word on this clonotype: As yet, its antigen is unknown.

Cultured CD4+ T cells had their DNA profiled by the Oncomine TCR Beta short-read assay. TCRdb independently ran MiXCR on the PCR reads; one entry per CDR3 protein. The data show about 19,000 distinct CDR3 sequences, with 38% seen just once and roughly 14% held by the top ten. Indicated treatment: approximately 9-day PBMC culture with coronavirus spike peptide pools or control peptides (ViraFEST assay). CDR3 length: 14 amino acids. Unmatched junction bases numbered 4, after V lost 3 bases and J lost 4 bases. Germline assignment: CDR1 KGHDR and CDR2 SFDVKD. The sample was cultured CD4+ T cells from blood. The receptor was isolated from a human donor with COVID-19. The chain couples TRBV24-1 to TRBJ1-2; 7 nucleotides agree with TRBD1. This CDR3 is CATSDDDRAYGYTF. DNA of the CDR3: TGTGCCACCAGTGATGATGACAGGGCCTATGGCTACACCTTC.